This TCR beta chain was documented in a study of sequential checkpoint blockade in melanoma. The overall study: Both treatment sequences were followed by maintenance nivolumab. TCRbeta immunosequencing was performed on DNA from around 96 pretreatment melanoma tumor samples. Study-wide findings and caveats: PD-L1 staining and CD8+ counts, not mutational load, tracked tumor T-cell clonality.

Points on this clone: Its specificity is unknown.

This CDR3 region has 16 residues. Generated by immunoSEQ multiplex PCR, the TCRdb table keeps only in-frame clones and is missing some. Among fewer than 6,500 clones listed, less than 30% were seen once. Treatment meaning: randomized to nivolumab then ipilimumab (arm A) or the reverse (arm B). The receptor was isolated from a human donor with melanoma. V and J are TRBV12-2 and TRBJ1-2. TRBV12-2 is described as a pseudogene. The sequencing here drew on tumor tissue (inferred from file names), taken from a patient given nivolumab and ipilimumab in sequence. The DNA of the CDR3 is TGTGCAAGTCGCTTAATCCCTAACTGGGGAGGGGATGGCTACACCTTC. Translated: CASRLIPNWGGDGYTF.